These 10 T cell receptor beta chains were sequenced from one sample in a study of T cell responses to AZD1222 COVID-19 vaccine. This table comes from immunoSEQ multiplex PCR, and its TCRdb copy is limited to in-frame clones, with some not included. The sample has more than 95,000 clones, approximately 84% seen once. The source was peripheral blood, collected on day 0 of AZD1222 vaccination. These receptors all come from an adult in good health.

The sample holds a few counts of this clone. The chain carries TRBV28 and TRBJ1-6; TRBD1 matches 9 bases. Losses at the gene ends were 10 bases for V and 14 bases for J; bases not matched to a gene: 15. This CDR3 is 14 amino acids long. Looked up from germline, CDR1 is MDHEN and CDR2 is SYDVKM. CDR3 loop: CATTDRGSRGALHF. CDR3 DNA: TGTGCCACCACGGACAGGGGCTCTCGGGGAGCCCTCCACTTT.

The V and J genes are TRBV4-1 and TRBJ1-4, with 7 nucleotides matching TRBD1. Trimming took 3 bases from V and 5 from J; bases not matched to a gene: 6. The germline V gene has CDR1 MGHRA and CDR2 YSYEKL. The CDR3 has 15 amino acids. For the CDR3, the DNA is TGCGCCAGCAGCCATCTCGACAGGGTAAATGAAAAACTGTTTTTT. This codes for CASSHLDRVNEKLFF.

The V and J genes are TRBV7-2 and TRBJ2-1, with unresolved D. V gave up 1 base and J gave up 0 bases, with 13 bases separating them. Germline lookup yields CDR1 SGHTA and CDR2 FQGNSA. The CDR3 has 17 residues. The CDR3 sequence: CASSLGRSSSSYNEQFF. For the CDR3, the DNA is TGTGCCAGCAGCTTAGGGCGGAGCTCGAGCTCCTACAATGAGCAGTTCTTC.

The rearrangement uses TRBV23-1 and TRBJ1-2; D gene uncertain. TRBV23-1 is known as an ORF, though its function is uncertain. CDR3 length: 15 amino acids. V was shortened by 7 bases and J by 2 bases, with 17 bases between the two germline ends. CDR3 residues: CASTQGPENNYGYTF. CDR3 sequence (DNA): TGCGCCAGCACCCAAGGACCCGAAAACAACTATGGCTACACCTTC.

The chain employs TRBV6-5 and TRBJ1-5; D perhaps matches TRBD1 (5 bases). V was trimmed by 6 bases and J by 6 bases, leaving 18 bases between them. Germline V gives CDR1 MNHEY, CDR2 SVGAGI. The CDR3 extends over 15 amino acids. CDR3 in DNA: TGTGCCAGCAGCCCCTTTCCGACAGACCTTCAGCCCCAGCATTTT. Translating gives CASSPFPTDLQPQHF.

The rearrangement joins TRBV5-1 to TRBJ2-5; no reliable D call. The CDR3 is 11 residues long. The ends were cut back, 3 bases at V and 5 bases at J, with 5 bases in the middle. CDR1 SGHRS and CDR2 YFSETQ come from the germline V gene. CDR3: CASSSGETQYF. The CDR3 bases are TGCGCCAGCAGCTCCGGGGAGACCCAGTACTTC.

This chain connects TRBV6-5 to TRBJ2-7; D is uncertain. CDR3 length: 11 residues. V lost 7 bases and J 3 bases, leaving 7 bases between the germline ends. Germline V lookup: CDR1 MNHEY, CDR2 SVGAGI. CDR3 sequence (DNA): TGTGCCAGCACGGCCGACTACGAGCAGTACTTC. Translated, it gives CASTADYEQYF.

This clone was counted once. The chain uses TRBV9 and TRBJ2-1; tentative D call: TRBD2 (6 bases). Trimming removed 4 bases from V and 8 bases from J, with 16 bases in between. Germline CDR1 SGDLS, CDR2 YYNGEE. This CDR3 has 14 residues. DNA of the CDR3: TGTGCCAGCAGCTCCACGAACCCGGGGGATGAGCAGTTCTTC. Encoded protein: CASSSTNPGDEQFF.

The sample holds one count of this clone. The V gene is TRBV2, the J gene TRBJ2-3; D gene ambiguous. The CDR3 runs 12 residues. Between the trimmed V and J ends, which lost 7 bases and 0 bases, there was a span of 5 bases. Germline assignment: CDR1 SNHLY and CDR2 FYNNEI. CDR3 region: CASITSTDTQYF. CDR3 bases: TGTGCCAGCATCACGAGCACAGATACGCAGTATTTT.

The V gene is TRBV28, the J gene TRBJ1-5; TRBD1 aligns across 8 bases. J lost 3 bases, V lost 7 bases, and 5 bases had no gene match. The CDR3 spans 14 residues. Germline V gene sequence: CDR1 MDHEN, CDR2 SYDVKM. CDR3 residues: CASNRDRLNQPQHF. The CDR3 DNA is TGTGCCAGCAACCGGGACAGGCTCAATCAGCCCCAGCATTTT.